This T cell receptor (beta chain) was sequenced for a study of cytomegalovirus exposure and HLA in healthy donors. Study context: Across some 400 genotyped donors, around 80% landed in the Caucasian-associated ancestry cluster.

Note on this clone: No antigen is known for it.

60 Vbeta and 13 Jbeta primers were used in PCR. Measured with immunoSEQ multiplex PCR; TCRdb has only the in-frame clones, and not every one. The sample holds over 75,000 clones; 82% are singletons and the top ten take about 3.4%. Trimming took off 0 bases at V and 4 bases at J, with 9 bases between the two ends. CDR1 is ENHRY and CDR2 is SYGVKD in the germline V gene. The CDR3 is 14 residues long. Overall study findings and caveats: The classifier reportedly diagnosed cytomegalovirus status with high sensitivity and specificity. Looking again later, the authors saw that most CMV-associated TCR beta chains seemed HLA-restricted. In a later analysis, TCR beta V- and J-gene trimming showed a link to a missense DCLRE1C variant.

The chain is built from TRBV10-3 and TRBJ2-5; D call uncertain. The clonotype originates from a man aged 30 to 45 in good health and CMV-seropositive. Specimen: PBMCs. DNA for the CDR3: TGTGCCATCAGTGAGTCCTCTAGTGGAGAGACCCAGTACTTC. The encoded protein is CAISESSSGETQYF.